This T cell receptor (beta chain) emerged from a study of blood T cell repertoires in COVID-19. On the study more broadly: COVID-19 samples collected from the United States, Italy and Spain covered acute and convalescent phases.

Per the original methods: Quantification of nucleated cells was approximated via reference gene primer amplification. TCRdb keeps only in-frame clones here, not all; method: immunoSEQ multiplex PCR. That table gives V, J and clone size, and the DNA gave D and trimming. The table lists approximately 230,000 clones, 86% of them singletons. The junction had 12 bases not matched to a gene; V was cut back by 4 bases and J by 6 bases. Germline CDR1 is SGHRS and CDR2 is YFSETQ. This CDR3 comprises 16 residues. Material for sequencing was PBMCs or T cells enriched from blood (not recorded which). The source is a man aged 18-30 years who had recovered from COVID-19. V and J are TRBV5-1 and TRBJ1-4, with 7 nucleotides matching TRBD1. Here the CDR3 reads CASSPGTALTYEKLFF. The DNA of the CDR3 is TGCGCCAGCAGCCCTGGGACAGCGCTGACCTATGAAAAACTGTTTTTT.